Sequencing of this T cell receptor beta chain was carried out in a study of control samples from healthy donors and cancer patients. Sequencing was performed with immunoSEQ multiplex PCR; in TCRdb, only in-frame clones are kept and a portion is missing. The sample records tens of thousands of clones, 70% to 90% being singletons. This CDR3 spans 14 amino acids. CDR1 is MDHEN, CDR2 SYDVKM, per germline. Trimming cost V 5 bases and J 4 bases; bases outside gene matches: 4. The receptor was derived from a woman aged 55-69 years with head and neck cancer. The sample comprised PBMCs. The J gene is TRBJ2-2, the V gene TRBV28; 7 bases match TRBD1. The CDR3 nucleotides are TGTGCCAGCAGTGCAGGGGGTCGCACCGGGGAGCTGTTTTTT. Translating it yields CASSAGGRTGELFF.